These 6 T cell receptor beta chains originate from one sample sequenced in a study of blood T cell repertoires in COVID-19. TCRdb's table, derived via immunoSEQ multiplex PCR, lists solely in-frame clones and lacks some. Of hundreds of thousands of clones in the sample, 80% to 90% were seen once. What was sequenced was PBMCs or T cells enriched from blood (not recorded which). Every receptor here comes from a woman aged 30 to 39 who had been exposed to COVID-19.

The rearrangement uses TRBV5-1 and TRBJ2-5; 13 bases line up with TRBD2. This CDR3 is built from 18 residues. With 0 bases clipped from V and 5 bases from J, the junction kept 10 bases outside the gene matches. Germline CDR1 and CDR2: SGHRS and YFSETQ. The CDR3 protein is CASSLGARTSGGSETQYF. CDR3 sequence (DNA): TGCGCCAGCAGCTTGGGGGCCAGGACTAGCGGGGGTAGCGAGACCCAGTACTTC.

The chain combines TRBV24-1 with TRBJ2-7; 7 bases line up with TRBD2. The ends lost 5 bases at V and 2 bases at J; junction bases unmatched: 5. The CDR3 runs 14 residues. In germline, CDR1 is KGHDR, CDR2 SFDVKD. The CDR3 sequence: CATSVGEGAYEQYF. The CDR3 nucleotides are TGTGCCACCAGTGTGGGGGAGGGCGCCTACGAGCAGTACTTC.

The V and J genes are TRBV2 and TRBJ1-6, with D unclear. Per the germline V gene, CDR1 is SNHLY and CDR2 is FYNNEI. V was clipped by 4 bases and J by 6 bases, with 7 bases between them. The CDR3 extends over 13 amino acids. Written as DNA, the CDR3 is TGTGCCAGCAGTGCGGAGGCTAATTCACCCCTCCACTTT. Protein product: CASSAEANSPLHF.

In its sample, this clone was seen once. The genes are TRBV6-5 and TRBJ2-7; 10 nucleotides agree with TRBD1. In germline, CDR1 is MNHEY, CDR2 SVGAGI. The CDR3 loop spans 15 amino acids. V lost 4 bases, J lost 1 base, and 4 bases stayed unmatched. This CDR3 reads CASSSRDRGSYEQYF. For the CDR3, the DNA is TGTGCCAGCAGTTCCAGGGACAGGGGTTCCTACGAGCAGTACTTC.

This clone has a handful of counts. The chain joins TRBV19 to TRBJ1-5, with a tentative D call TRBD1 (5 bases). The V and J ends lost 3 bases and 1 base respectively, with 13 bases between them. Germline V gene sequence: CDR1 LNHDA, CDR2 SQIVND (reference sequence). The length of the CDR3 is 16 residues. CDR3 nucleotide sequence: TGTGCCAGTAGTATTTGGGGACTTACGAGCAATCAGCCCCAGCATTTT. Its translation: CASSIWGLTSNQPQHF.

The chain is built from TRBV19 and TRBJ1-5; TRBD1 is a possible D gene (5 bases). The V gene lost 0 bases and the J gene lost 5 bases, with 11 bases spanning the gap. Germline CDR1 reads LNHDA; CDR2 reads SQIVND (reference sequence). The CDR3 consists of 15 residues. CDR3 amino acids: CASSIDREGDQPQHF. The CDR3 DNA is TGTGCCAGTAGTATAGATCGCGAAGGGGATCAGCCCCAGCATTTT.